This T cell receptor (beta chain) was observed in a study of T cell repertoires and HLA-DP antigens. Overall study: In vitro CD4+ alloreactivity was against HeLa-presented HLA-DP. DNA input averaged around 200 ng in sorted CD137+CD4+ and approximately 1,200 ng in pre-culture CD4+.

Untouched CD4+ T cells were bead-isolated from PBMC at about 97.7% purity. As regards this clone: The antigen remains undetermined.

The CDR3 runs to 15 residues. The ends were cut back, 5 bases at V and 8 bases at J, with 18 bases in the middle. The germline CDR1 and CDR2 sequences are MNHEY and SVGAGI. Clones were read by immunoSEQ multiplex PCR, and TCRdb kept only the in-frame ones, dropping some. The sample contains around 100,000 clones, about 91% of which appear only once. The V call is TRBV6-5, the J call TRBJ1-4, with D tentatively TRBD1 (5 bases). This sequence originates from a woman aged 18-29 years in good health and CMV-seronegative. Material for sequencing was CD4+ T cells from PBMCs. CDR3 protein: CASSLAGGAREKLFF. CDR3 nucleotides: TGTGCCAGCAGTCTCGCCGGCGGGGCGAGGGAAAAACTGTTTTTT.